Below are 28 T cell receptor beta chains sequenced from a single sample in a study of Ad26.COV2.S vaccination and SARS-CoV-2 variants (dated by TCRdb to the early 2020s). Preparation of the library involved the immunoSEQ multiplex PCR assay. TCRdb retrieved this table from immuneACCESS and kept in-frame rearrangements only. Not all clones are present; in checked studies, unresolved V genes account for under half, and no reason is known for the remainder. For this sample there are about 280,000 clones; more than 75% appear just once. Together, the top ten hold less than 3.5% of the sample. Sample treatment or condition, as interpreted from the label and publication: around 19 received Ad26.COV2.S at low or high dose, single or two shots; 5 received placebo; per-sample allocation not given. Repertoires of vaccine and placebo recipients were sequenced from samples collected on day 63 after the first injection.

Specimen: peripheral blood, collected in a trial of Ad26.COV2.S vaccine versus placebo. The receptors derive from a person between 18 and 65 years old who received the Ad26.COV2.S COVID-19 vaccine or a placebo.

CDR3 nucleotides: TGTGCCAGTAGTCCTGGGACTAGCGGGTCTGCTGGAGGTACGCAGTATTTT. Protein: CASSPGTSGSAGGTQYF. V usage is TRBV19 and J usage is TRBJ2-3; TRBD2 matches at 12 bases. The V segment lost 5 bases and the J segment 8 bases; nucleotides outside the gene matches: 14. CDR1 and CDR2 from the germline V gene are LNHDA and SQIVND (reference sequence). The CDR3 spans 17 residues.

The chain links TRBV7-2 to TRBJ1-5; 9 nucleotides agree with TRBD1. The ends lost 5 bases at V and 5 bases at J; junction bases unmatched: 13. There are 17 residues in the CDR3. CDR1 and CDR2 (germline): SGHTA, FQGNSA. The CDR3 nucleotides read TGTGCCAGCAGCCCGAATCTCGGGACAGGGTCAGATCAGCCCCAGCATTTT. This encodes CASSPNLGTGSDQPQHF.

The chain combines TRBV28 with TRBJ2-4; D is possibly TRBD2 (5 bases). The CDR3 covers 15 residues. V was cut by 5 bases and J by 2 bases, with 13 bases left in between. Germline V CDR1 and CDR2: MDHEN, SYDVKM. CDR3 protein: CASSGPRGSKNIQYF. The CDR3 DNA sequence: TGTGCCAGCAGTGGCCCTCGGGGTTCCAAAAACATTCAGTACTTC.

This rearrangement joins TRBV7-7 to TRBJ2-7, with 8 nucleotides matching TRBD2. Germline assignment: CDR1 SSHAT and CDR2 FNYEAQ (reference sequence). J was trimmed by 4 bases and V by 5 bases; bases with no gene match: 10. The CDR3 consists of 15 residues. The CDR3 region is CASSVTSGDQYEQYF. In DNA, the CDR3 is TGTGCCAGCAGCGTTACTAGCGGAGACCAGTACGAGCAGTACTTC.

The rearrangement joins TRBV5-1 to TRBJ2-1; weak D call: TRBD1 (6 bases). Germline assignment: CDR1 SGHRS and CDR2 YFSETQ. Trimming cost V 5 bases and J 7 bases, with 13 bases left between them. The CDR3 has 13 amino acids. For the CDR3, the DNA is TGCGCCAGCAGAACAGGGACCTCAAATGAGCAGTTCTTC. As protein: CASRTGTSNEQFF. Looking up the rest from reference TRBV5-1 and TRBJ2-1 gives the full variable domain: KAGVTQTPRYLIKTRGQQVTLSCSPISGHRSVSWYQQTPGQGLQFLFEYFSETQRNKGNFPGRFSGRQFSNSRSEMNVSTLELGDSALYLCASRTGTSNEQFFGPGTRLTVL.

The CDR3 nucleotides read TGTGCCAGCAGCGTAGAGGAGGGAGACGGCTACACCTTC. Encoded protein: CASSVEEGDGYTF. This rearrangement joins TRBV9 to TRBJ1-2; D uncertain. The CDR3 has 13 amino acids. V lost 0 bases, J lost 8 bases, and 11 bases lay in between. Germline CDR1 SGDLS, CDR2 YYNGEE.

V and J are TRBV18 and TRBJ2-1; D is ambiguous. V was trimmed by 2 bases and J by 6 bases, leaving 11 bases between them. In germline, CDR1 is KGHSH, CDR2 LQKENI. The CDR3 is 14 residues long. In DNA, the CDR3 is TGTGCCAGCTCACCATCCAGAGCCCCCAATGAGCAGTTCTTC. Translating gives CASSPSRAPNEQFF.

This chain uses TRBV5-5 with TRBJ2-2; D gene ambiguous. The germline CDR1 and CDR2 sequences are SGHKS and YYEKEE (reference sequence). The CDR3 contains 15 residues. V dropped 1 base and J dropped 6 bases, with 13 bases sitting between them. This chain's CDR3 is CASSLRPAVPGELFF. The CDR3 nucleotides read TGTGCCAGCAGCTTGAGGCCGGCCGTACCCGGGGAGCTGTTTTTT.

The chain couples TRBV4-1 to TRBJ2-2; 8 nucleotides align to TRBD1. Germline values: CDR1 MGHRA, CDR2 YSYEKL. The CDR3 consists of 16 residues. The J segment lost 7 bases and the V segment lost 1 base, leaving 8 bases of the junction unmatched. CDR3 coding DNA: TGCGCCAGCAGCCAAGGGCGGACAGGGCGGTTCGGGGAGCTGTTTTTT. Its translation: CASSQGRTGRFGELFF.

The gene calls are TRBV6-5 and TRBJ1-3; D unclear. The length of the CDR3 is 16 residues. V lost 0 bases, J lost 0 bases, and 9 bases lay in between. Germline CDR1 and CDR2: MNHEY and SVGAGI. The CDR3 DNA sequence: TGTGCCAGCAGTTACTCCTTCCGGGGCTCTGGAAACACCATATATTTT. It yields the protein CASSYSFRGSGNTIYF.

V is TRBV5-1 and J is TRBJ2-7; TRBD1 matches at 8 bases. The CDR3 length is 16 residues. CDR1 and CDR2 (germline): SGHRS, YFSETQ. Germline trimming cut 0 bases from V and 7 bases from J; bases unmatched to any gene: 12. This CDR3 reads CASSLVPRTGFGEQYF. The DNA for the CDR3 is TGCGCCAGCAGCTTGGTGCCCAGGACAGGGTTCGGAGAGCAGTACTTC.

The chain carries TRBV27 and TRBJ2-1; 15 nucleotides line up with TRBD2. The CDR3 consists of 18 residues. Germline V gives CDR1 MNHEY, CDR2 SMNVEV (reference sequence). Trimming at V came to 3 bases and at J to 9 bases, leaving 12 bases not matched to a gene. As DNA, the CDR3 is TGTGCCAGCAGTTTTTTTGGACTAGCGGGGGGGCCTTCTGGTGAGCAGTTCTTC. It yields the protein CASSFFGLAGGPSGEQFF.

This clone occurred a few times. This chain links TRBV5-1 with TRBJ1-1; 7 positions agree with TRBD1. There are 14 residues in the CDR3. The J segment lost 0 bases and the V segment lost 4 bases, leaving 3 bases of the junction unmatched. Germline assignment: CDR1 SGHRS and CDR2 YFSETQ. This chain's CDR3 is CASSMGQMNTEAFF. CDR3 in DNA: TGCGCCAGCAGCATGGGACAGATGAACACTGAAGCTTTCTTT.

The V gene is TRBV6-2 or TRBV6-3, the J gene TRBJ1-2, with 8 bases that match TRBD1. Germline-derived CDR1 and CDR2 are MNHEY and SVGEGT. V dropped 4 bases and J dropped 4; count of bases not matched to a gene: 5. The length of the CDR3 is 14 residues. CDR3 nucleotide sequence: TGTGCCAGCAGTTTTGGACAGGGATTCTATGGCTACACCTTC. This gives the protein CASSFGQGFYGYTF.

The rearrangement uses TRBV7-9 and TRBJ2-7; 9 positions match TRBD2. The germline CDR1 and CDR2 sequences are SEHNR and FQNEAQ (reference sequence). V dropped 5 bases and J dropped 3; count of bases not matched to a gene: 11. The CDR3 has 16 amino acids. The DNA of the CDR3 is TGTGCCAGCAGCCCCGTCGCGGGAGGGTCGGGCTACGAGCAGTACTTC. Amino acid sequence: CASSPVAGGSGYEQYF.

The table lists this clone with a few counts. This chain connects TRBV5-1 to TRBJ2-1; the D gene is possibly TRBD1 (6 bases). V was cut by 3 bases and J by 0 bases, with 13 bases left in between. The CDR3 has 16 residues. The germline V gene encodes CDR1 SGHRS and CDR2 YFSETQ. The CDR3 here is CASSSGDILSYNEQFF. CDR3 bases: TGCGCCAGCAGCTCTGGGGACATCCTCTCCTACAATGAGCAGTTCTTC.

This chain joins TRBV2 and TRBJ2-5, with no clear D. The V and J ends lost 4 bases and 0 bases respectively, with 6 bases between them. Germline V gene data show CDR1 as SNHLY and CDR2 as FYNNEI. The CDR3 runs to 13 residues. CDR3 in amino acids: CASSGQNQETQYF. The CDR3 bases are TGTGCCAGCAGTGGGCAGAACCAAGAGACCCAGTACTTC.

The CDR3 here is CASSLVGLAGGYNEQFF. The CDR3 DNA follows: TGTGCCAGCAGCTTAGTCGGACTAGCTGGGGGTTACAATGAGCAGTTCTTC. The chain recombines TRBV7-2 with TRBJ2-1; 8 nucleotides line up with TRBD2. Per germline, CDR1 SGHTA and CDR2 FQGNSA. This CDR3 contains 17 residues. V shed 1 base, J shed 4 bases, and the junction held 9 bases outside the gene matches.

This chain links TRBV7-2 with TRBJ2-7, with 8 nucleotides matching TRBD2. In germline, CDR1 is SGHTA, CDR2 FQGNSA. V gave up 5 bases and J gave up 4 bases; unmatched junction bases: 10. The CDR3 is made up of 15 amino acids. DNA for the CDR3: TGTGCCAGCAGCCCACCTAGCGGGCTCGTTTACGAGCAGTACTTC. It is translated as CASSPPSGLVYEQYF. The full variable domain, in which reference TRBV7-2 and TRBJ2-7 provide the parts outside the CDR3, is GAGVSQSPSNKVTEKGKDVELRCDPISGHTALYWYRQSLGQGLEFLIYFQGNSAPDKSGLPSDRFSAERTGGSVSTLTIQRTQQEDSAVYLCASSPPSGLVYEQYFGPGTRLTVT.

This clone was observed a single time. The V gene is TRBV30, the J gene TRBJ2-7, with 7 bases matching TRBD1. V gave up 5 bases and J gave up 2 bases; unmatched junction bases: 12. The CDR3 runs 15 residues. Germline CDR1 GTSNPN, CDR2 SVGIG (reference sequence). The CDR3 nucleotides are TGTGCCTGGGGCCACTTACAGGGGATCGCCTACGAGCAGTACTTC. It translates to CAWGHLQGIAYEQYF.

The V call is TRBV4-1, the J call TRBJ2-1; TRBD1 might be the D (5 bases). The V end lost 0 bases, the J end lost 0 bases, and 9 bases lay between the germline ends. Germline V gene lookup returns CDR1 MGHRA and CDR2 YSYEKL. The CDR3 has 16 amino acids. CDR3 sequence reads: CASSQEGHYSYNEQFF. The CDR3 region has the DNA TGCGCCAGCAGCCAAGAGGGGCATTACTCCTACAATGAGCAGTTCTTC.

Worth noting for this clone: Since the CDR3 does not end with the conserved phenylalanine or tryptophan, this likely comes from a read error. It is unclear where the CDR3 begins or ends on the DNA, so no DNA is shown, and the CDR3 is as TCRdb lists it. The V and J genes are TRBV28 and TRBJ2-7; the D call of TRBD1 is as the table states it, not checked on the DNA. Termini included, the CDR3 measures 15 amino acids. Germline assignment: CDR1 MDHEN and CDR2 SYDVKM. CDR3 region: CASSRAGTELRYVYI.

The CDR3 DNA reads as TGTGCCAGCAGCCAAGAGACAGGGCCCTCTGGGGCCAACGTCCTGACTTTC. It codes for CASSQETGPSGANVLTF. The chain carries TRBV4-2 and TRBJ2-6; 7 bases agree with TRBD1. Losses at the gene ends were 0 bases for V and 0 bases for J; bases not matched to a gene: 2. Germline assignment: CDR1 LGHNA and CDR2 YNFKEQ. The CDR3 runs 17 residues.

This sequence joins TRBV28 and TRBJ1-2, with D uncertain. Trimming removed 0 bases at V and 5 bases at J, with 19 bases between. Germline lookup yields CDR1 MDHEN and CDR2 SYDVKM. The CDR3 length is 17 residues. CDR3 coding DNA: TGTGCCAGCAGTTTATGGATTATTCGGTCGGAGAAATATGGCTACACCTTC. Translated, it gives CASSLWIIRSEKYGYTF.

The chain has TRBV5-1 and TRBJ2-5; 7 bases map to TRBD2. The V gene's germline CDR1 is SGHRS and CDR2 YFSETQ. The CDR3 is 18 residues long. The junction had 15 bases not matched to a gene; V was cut back by 3 bases and J by 1 base. The CDR3 protein is CASSSAASSSGFQETQYF. The DNA of the CDR3 is TGCGCCAGCAGCTCTGCTGCGAGTTCTAGCGGTTTCCAAGAGACCCAGTACTTC.

V usage is TRBV10-2 and J usage is TRBJ2-7; 7 nucleotides match TRBD2. This CDR3 comprises 15 residues. The germline gives CDR1 WSHSY, CDR2 SAAADI. The V segment lost 3 bases and the J segment 0 bases; nucleotides outside the gene matches: 5. In DNA, the CDR3 is TGCGCCAGCAGTGATCTGCGCGGGGGCTCCTACGAGCAGTACTTC. It codes for CASSDLRGGSYEQYF.

The chain carries TRBV5-6 and TRBJ1-2, with D possibly TRBD1 on 6 matching bases. The CDR3 length is 14 residues. V lost 3 bases to trimming and J lost 8 bases, with 17 bases between them. Germline V gene data show CDR1 as SGHDT and CDR2 as YYEEEE. CDR3 in DNA: TGTGCCAGCAGCTCCCCCCCCTGGGGGCAAGGCTACACCTTC. It codes for CASSSPPWGQGYTF.

This clone was counted between two and nine times. This sequence joins TRBV3-1 (or the pseudogene TRBV3-2) and TRBJ1-5; TRBD1 matches at 7 bases. The CDR3 is made up of 17 amino acids. The V segment lost 0 bases and the J segment 7 bases; nucleotides outside the gene matches: 12. CDR1 and CDR2 from the germline V gene are LGHDT and YNNKEL (reference sequence). CDR3 amino acids: CASSQDHSGGGGQPQHF. In DNA, the CDR3 is TGTGCCAGCAGCCAAGATCATTCCGGTGGAGGGGGCCAGCCCCAGCATTTT.